Listed here are 17 T cell receptor beta chains from one sample, sequenced in a study of blood T cell repertoires in COVID-19. Assay used: immunoSEQ multiplex PCR; TCRdb lists only in-frame clones, some missing. Of approximately 260,000 clones listed, roughly 90% are singletons. The sequencing sample was made of peripheral blood. The receptors derive from a man aged 45-65 years with acute or convalescent COVID-19.

CDR3: CASSTQGSTEAFF. The DNA for the CDR3 is TGTGCCAGCAGCACTCAGGGATCCACTGAAGCTTTCTTT. This rearrangement joins TRBV7-8 to TRBJ1-1; TRBD1 might be the D (5 bases). The germline V and J ends were trimmed by 5 bases and 4 bases, with 11 bases remaining between them. Germline assignment: CDR1 SGHVS and CDR2 FQNEAQ. This CDR3 spans 13 amino acids.

The rearrangement joins TRBV29-1 to TRBJ2-1; D gene ambiguous. Trimming took off 2 bases at V and 6 bases at J, with 8 bases between the two ends. This CDR3 is built from 12 residues. The germline V gene has CDR1 SQVTM and CDR2 ANQGSEA. The CDR3: CSVEFNSNEQFF. CDR3 coding DNA: TGCAGCGTTGAATTTAACAGCAATGAGCAGTTCTTC.

The V gene is TRBV20-1, the J gene TRBJ1-2; no clear D gene. The CDR3 totals 10 residues. The V end was cut by 4 bases, the J end by 2 bases, with 2 bases between. CDR1 and CDR2 from the germline V gene are DFQATT and SNEGSKA (reference sequence). The CDR3 reads CSAINYGYTF. DNA for the CDR3: TGCAGTGCTATAAACTATGGCTACACCTTC.

The gene calls are TRBV7-9 and TRBJ2-3; 12 bases map to TRBD1. The V and J ends lost 1 base and 1 base, in that order; junction bases with no gene match: 3. The CDR3 spans 17 residues. Germline loops: CDR1 SEHNR, CDR2 FQNEAQ (reference sequence). The CDR3 region is CASSLEGQGAGTDTQYF. CDR3 coding DNA: TGTGCCAGCAGCTTAGAGGGACAGGGGGCTGGCACAGATACGCAGTATTTT.

The chain is built from TRBV12-3 or TRBV12-4 and TRBJ1-2; TRBD1 matches 9 bases. The CDR3 covers 13 residues. Trimming cost V 5 bases and J 7 bases; bases outside gene matches: 5. The CDR3 spells CASSPTGGSGYTF. The CDR3 DNA reads as TGTGCCAGCAGTCCGACAGGGGGAAGTGGCTACACCTTC.

The J gene is TRBJ2-2, the V gene TRBV15; TRBD2 is a possible D gene (6 bases). The germline gives CDR1 LNHNV, CDR2 YYDKDF (reference sequence). There are 12 residues in the CDR3. Trimming shortened V by 6 bases and J by 5 bases, and 7 bases separated the two germline ends. CDR3 bases: TGTGCCACCAGACGGGGGACCGGGGAGCTGTTTTTT. It specifies CATRRGTGELFF.

CDR3: CAWSLSFGTAHEKLFF. CDR3 nucleotide sequence: TGTGCCTGGAGTCTCTCTTTCGGGACAGCACACGAAAAACTGTTTTTT. The chain recombines TRBV30 with TRBJ1-4; 7 bases are shared with TRBD1. J gave up 8 bases and V 2 bases, and 14 bases lay outside the gene matches. The CDR3 runs 16 residues. The V gene's germline CDR1 is GTSNPN and CDR2 SVGIG (reference sequence).

The chain combines TRBV29-1 with TRBJ1-1; D call uncertain. The V end was cut by 3 bases, the J end by 3 bases, with 8 bases between. The CDR3 runs to 12 residues. CDR1 SQVTM and CDR2 ANQGSEA come from the germline V gene. The chain's CDR3 is CSVDGSDTEAFF. CDR3 DNA: TGCAGCGTTGACGGGAGCGACACTGAAGCTTTCTTT.

This rearrangement joins TRBV20-1 to TRBJ1-5, with no clear D. CDR1 and CDR2 (germline): DFQATT, SNEGSKA (reference sequence). Trimming took 3 bases from V and 5 from J, leaving 14 bases between them. The CDR3 spans 14 residues. In DNA, the CDR3 is TGCAGTGCTAGTCCAGGAGGGCAGGATCAGCCCCAGCATTTT. Its translation is CSASPGGQDQPQHF.

V usage is TRBV5-1 and J usage is TRBJ2-7; a possible D gene is TRBD2 (5 bases). Trimming took off 3 bases at V and 2 bases at J, with 12 bases between the two ends. The CDR3 sequence is 14 residues long. Germline assignment: CDR1 SGHRS and CDR2 YFSETQ. The CDR3 here is CASSSAAGTYEQYF. CDR3 sequence (DNA): TGCGCCAGCAGCTCCGCTGCGGGTACCTACGAGCAGTACTTC.

The gene calls are TRBV5-1 and TRBJ1-1, with 8 bases that match TRBD1. The junction had 5 bases not matched to a gene; V was cut back by 2 bases and J by 5 bases. This CDR3 spans 14 amino acids. The germline V gene encodes CDR1 SGHRS and CDR2 YFSETQ. The CDR3 DNA follows: TGCGCCAGCAGCTTTACCGGGACAGGAACTGAAGCTTTCTTT. It translates to CASSFTGTGTEAFF.

The V and J genes are TRBV18 and TRBJ2-5; D is undetermined. CDR1 and CDR2 (germline): KGHSH, LQKENI. Deletions cut 4 bases from V and 0 bases from J, with 9 bases between. The CDR3 length is 14 residues. CDR3 coding DNA: TGTGCCAGCTCACGGCGAACTAACCAAGAGACCCAGTACTTC. Protein product: CASSRRTNQETQYF.

V is TRBV7-6 and J is TRBJ2-7; tentatively, D is TRBD1 (6 bases). The CDR3 totals 15 residues. V shed 5 bases and J shed 3 bases, with 17 bases lying between them. Germline V gene lookup returns CDR1 SGHVS and CDR2 FNYEAQ. The CDR3, as DNA: TGTGCCAGCAGCCCCCGGAGTACAGGGATCTACGAGCAGTACTTC. It codes for CASSPRSTGIYEQYF. The full variable domain, its missing parts supplied by reference TRBV7-6 and TRBJ2-7, is GAGVSQSPRYKVTKRGQDVALRCDPISGHVSLYWYRQALGQGPEFLTYFNYEAQQDKSGLPNDRFSAERPEGSISTLTIQRTEQRDSAMYRCASSPRSTGIYEQYFGPGTRLTVT.

This clone was counted between two and nine times. V usage is TRBV6-2 or TRBV6-3 and J usage is TRBJ1-1; 10 positions match TRBD1. V lost 4 bases and J lost 3; bases outside the gene matches: 11. Germline V CDR1 and CDR2: MNHEY, SVGEGT. This CDR3 contains 17 residues. The CDR3 reads CASSSGTGVRSYTEAFF. The CDR3 region has the DNA TGTGCCAGCAGTTCGGGGACAGGGGTAAGGTCGTACACTGAAGCTTTCTTT.

This clone came up a few times. V usage is TRBV2 and J usage is TRBJ1-1; D gene uncertain. The CDR3 has 12 residues. Germline V gene data show CDR1 as SNHLY and CDR2 as FYNNEI. The V end lost 6 bases, the J end lost 1 base, and 6 bases lay between the germline ends. The CDR3 reads CASRTANTEAFF. CDR3 nucleotide sequence: TGTGCCAGCAGAACAGCGAACACTGAAGCTTTCTTT. Combining the CDR3 with reference TRBV2 and TRBJ1-1 gives the whole variable domain EPEVTQTPSHQVTQMGQEVILRCVPISNHLYFYWYRQILGQKVEFLVSFYNNEISEKSEIFDDQFSVERPDGSNFTLKIRSTKLEDSAMYFCASRTANTEAFFGQGTRLTVV.

The chain recombines TRBV6-1 with TRBJ2-5; TRBD2 is a possible D gene (6 bases). Deletions cut 7 bases from V and 2 bases from J, with 11 bases between. The CDR3 extends over 13 amino acids. The V gene's germline CDR1 is MNHNS and CDR2 SASEGT. CDR3 loop: CASKTRAQETQYF. The CDR3, as DNA: TGTGCCAGCAAGACTAGGGCACAAGAGACCCAGTACTTC.

The CDR3 coding sequence is TGTGCTAGTGGCCAGGGACAAGTGGGCCCCACAGATACGCAGTATTTT. Encoded protein: CASGQGQVGPTDTQYF. This chain links TRBV12-5 with TRBJ2-3; a weak D match, TRBD1 (6 bases). The CDR3 spans 16 residues. V shed 6 bases and J shed 2 bases, with 18 bases lying between them. The germline V gene encodes CDR1 LGHNT and CDR2 FRNRAP.